This is a list of T cell receptor beta chains from one sample in a study of T-cell reconstitution after alpha-beta-depleted transplantation in children. TCRdb fed the PCR reads into MiXCR, producing one record per CDR3 protein. Among around 25,000 distinct CDR3 sequences, 15% to 20% were seen once, and the ten largest hold approximately 40%. The sample was PBMCs, mostly from graft donor cells, taken 60 days after TCRalphabeta/CD19-depleted stem cell transplant. These receptors were collected from a male patient between 2 and 15 years old who had a stem cell transplant for acute lymphoblastic leukemia, so the T cells may come from the graft donor. The conserved cysteine and the conserved F or W are not part of the CDR3 here. Some rows mark clone size as missing; the rest say once, few, many or name a class of expanded clone.

size | J | V | CDR3
medium-sized | TRBJ2-7 | TRBV21-1 | ASSPFLGVSFLRHEQY
. | TRBJ2-7 | TRBV7-9 | ASSLWNRASEEQY
. | TRBJ1-1 | TRBV11-3 | ASSFDGVNTEAF
few | TRBJ1-6 | TRBV11-2 | ASSSPGFRGQLLAPLH
. | TRBJ2-7 | TRBV27 | ASGKGDRAYEQY
. | TRBJ2-7 | TRBV7-9 | ASSPPDRGASYEQY
. | TRBJ1-1 | TRBV15 | AITPLSQVYTEAF
many | TRBJ1-5 | TRBV18 | ASSTKGASGQPQH
many | TRBJ2-5 | TRBV2 | ASSQRRPKETQY
. | TRBJ2-7 | TRBV10-3 | AASTGNYEQY
few | TRBJ2-1 | TRBV2 | ASSEEGWNEQF
many | TRBJ2-1 | TRBV20-1 | SARAERGNEQF
. | TRBJ2-3 | TRBV4-1 | ASSKHFDQGDTQY
. | TRBJ2-7 | TRBV20-1 | SATRGHSYEQY
many | TRBJ1-3 | TRBV9 | ASSPGQSSGNTIY
. | TRBJ1-5 | TRBV7-2 | ASSLVGGRSNQPQH
medium-sized | TRBJ2-1 | TRBV7-9 | ASSLIVRGRNEQF
. | TRBJ2-7 | TRBV3-1 | ASSQDRVVYEQY
. | TRBJ2-3 | TRBV3-1 | ATSQEWGALTRPTDTQY
many | TRBJ2-2 | TRBV15 | ATSREPTGGFAGELF
few | TRBJ2-3 | TRBV20-1 | SVSSTATDTQY
few | TRBJ2-2 | TRBV11-1 | ASSLGPIREKNTGELF
. | TRBJ2-3 | TRBV6-2/TRBV6-3 | ASRERGGADTQY
. | TRBJ1-3 | TRBV11-1 | AISSRDGNTIY
few | TRBJ2-7 | TRBV6-5 | ASSASSYEQY
. | TRBJ2-5 | TRBV5-6 | ASSLKRETQY
few | TRBJ2-1 | TRBV5-1 | ASTLNGETYNEQF
many | TRBJ1-2 | TRBV12-3/TRBV12-4 | ASSMGYGYT
. | TRBJ2-1 | TRBV6-4 | ASSDSMGRLNEQF
medium-sized | TRBJ2-3 | TRBV5-6 | ASSHRPSGGRTDTQY
many | TRBJ2-5 | TRBV7-9 | ASRGPGLRGETQY
many | TRBJ2-1 | TRBV24-1 | ATSDNLPLRLTEQF
. | TRBJ2-2 | TRBV11-2 | ASSFGWRERTGELF
few | TRBJ2-7 | TRBV6-2/TRBV6-3 | ASTPGRRSYEQY
. | TRBJ1-5 | TRBV27 | ASTKNVVRENQPQH
many | TRBJ2-2 | TRBV11-2 | ASSTGTTYTGELF
many | TRBJ2-7 | TRBV4-2 | ASSQDRGFWQGAYEQY
many | TRBJ2-1 | TRBV20-1 | SAREAGGSYNEQF
. | TRBJ1-1 | TRBV5-1 | ASSLGPGNTEAF
. | TRBJ1-1 | TRBV20-1 | SARDTARGVNTEAF
many | TRBJ1-1 | TRBV5-1 | ASSSAGGLNTEAF
many | TRBJ1-1 | TRBV4-3 | ASSQRGPVNTEAF
. | TRBJ2-2 | TRBV9 | ASGNNGRRGELF
few | TRBJ2-1 | TRBV5-1 | ASSPGVDEQF
. | TRBJ1-6 | TRBV20-1 | SARSSGQSSPLH
many | TRBJ2-1 | TRBV20-1 | SARLRGEVNEQF
. | TRBJ1-3 | TRBV3-1 | ASSRSQGLGNTIY
. | TRBJ1-2 | TRBV19 | ASSKGGLLNYGYT
. | TRBJ2-1 | TRBV24-1 | ATRRGGGPYNEQF
. | TRBJ2-7 | TRBV11-2 | ASSAAYEQY
many | TRBJ2-1 | TRBV5-1 | ASSLRTSVYNEQF
. | TRBJ2-6 | TRBV4-2 | ASSQGQGVSGGANVLT
. | TRBJ1-5 | TRBV2 | ASSDLGPQH
. | TRBJ1-2 | TRBV29-1 | SVLGQGYGYT
. | TRBJ2-3 | TRBV4-3 | ASSQDYQGGDTQY